This T cell receptor (beta chain) was recovered during a study of blood T cell repertoires in COVID-19. Study-wide context: Samples came from the United States, Italy and Spain, spanning acute and convalescent COVID-19.

Cohorts were determined from participant-reported clinical history. The V and J ends lost 3 bases and 6 bases, in that order; junction bases with no gene match: 4. The CDR3 has 13 amino acids. Germline values: CDR1 MGHDK, CDR2 SYGVNS. Repertoires were generated with immunoSEQ multiplex PCR, while TCRdb's copy carries only in-frame clones and drops some. Of hundreds of thousands of clones in the sample, nearly 90% were seen once. The sequence was collected from a woman aged 18-35 years who had been exposed to COVID-19. J is TRBJ1-2 and V is TRBV25-1; 7 bases map to TRBD1. The material sequenced was PBMCs or T cells enriched from blood (not recorded which). CDR3 in amino acids: CASSDRDSNGYTF. CDR3 in DNA: TGTGCCAGCAGTGATCGGGACAGTAATGGCTACACCTTC.